The present TCR beta chain was sequenced within a study of blood T cell repertoires in COVID-19. Trimming removed 4 bases from V and 6 bases from J; junction bases left unmatched: 3. The CDR3 runs 16 residues. Germline V gene lookup returns CDR1 SGHNT and CDR2 YYREEE (reference sequence). This clone was picked up a small number of times. Using immunoSEQ multiplex PCR, the repertoire was profiled, and TCRdb retains in-frame clones only, with some absent. The sample includes 140,000 to 150,000 clones, less than 90% of them seen just once. The sequenced sample consisted of PBMCs or T cells enriched from blood (not recorded which). The clonotype was recovered from a woman aged 45-65 years who had been exposed to COVID-19. This chain uses TRBV5-4 with TRBJ2-2, with 16 bases identical to TRBD2. This CDR3 reads CASSRGTSGRAGELFF. The CDR3 DNA reads TGTGCCAGCAGCCGTGGGACTAGCGGGAGGGCCGGGGAGCTGTTTTTT. Using reference TRBV5-4 and TRBJ2-2 for the parts outside the CDR3, the full variable domain is ETGVTQSPTHLIKTRGQQVTLRCSSQSGHNTVSWYQQALGQGPQFIFQYYREEENGRGNFPPRFSGLQFPNYSSELNVNALELDDSALYLCASSRGTSGRAGELFFGEGSRLTVL.